This TCR beta chain was recovered during a study of T cell changes during pregnancy in multiple sclerosis. Generated by immunoSEQ multiplex PCR, the TCRdb table keeps only in-frame clones and is missing some. Among tens of thousands of clones listed, about 90% were seen once. V was cut by 5 bases and J by 1 base, with 5 bases left in between. Germline V gene lookup returns CDR1 DFQATT and CDR2 SNEGSKA (reference sequence). This CDR3 has 11 residues. The V call is TRBV20-1, the J call TRBJ1-1; D is unclear. The clonotype was recovered from a female donor with multiple sclerosis, enrolled in a pregnancy study. Sequencing was performed on CD4+ T cells from peripheral blood mononuclear cells, taken in the second trimester of pregnancy. The CDR3 is CSAYRNTEAFF. CDR3 coding DNA: TGCAGTGCTTACAGGAACACTGAAGCTTTCTTT.